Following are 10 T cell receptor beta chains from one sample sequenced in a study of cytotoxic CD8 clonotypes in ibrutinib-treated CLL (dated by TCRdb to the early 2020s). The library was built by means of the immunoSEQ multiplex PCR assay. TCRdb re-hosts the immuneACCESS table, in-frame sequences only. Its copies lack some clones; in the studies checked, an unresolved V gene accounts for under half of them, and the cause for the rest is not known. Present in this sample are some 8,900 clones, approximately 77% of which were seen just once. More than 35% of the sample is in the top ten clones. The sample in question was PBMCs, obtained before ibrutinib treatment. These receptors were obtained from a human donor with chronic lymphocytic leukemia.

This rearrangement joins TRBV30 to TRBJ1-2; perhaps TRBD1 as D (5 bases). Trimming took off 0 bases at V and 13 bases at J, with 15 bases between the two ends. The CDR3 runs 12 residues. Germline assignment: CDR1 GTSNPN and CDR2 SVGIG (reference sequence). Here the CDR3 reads CAWSVFGGWVTF. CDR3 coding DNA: TGTGCCTGGAGTGTATTTGGGGGTTGGGTCACCTTC.

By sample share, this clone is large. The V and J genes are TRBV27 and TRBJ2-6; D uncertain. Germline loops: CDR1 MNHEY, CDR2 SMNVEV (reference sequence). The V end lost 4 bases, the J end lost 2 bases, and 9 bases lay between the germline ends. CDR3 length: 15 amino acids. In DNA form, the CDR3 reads TGTGCCAGCAGTTCAGACCTCACTGGGGCCAACGTCCTGACTTTC. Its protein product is CASSSDLTGANVLTF.

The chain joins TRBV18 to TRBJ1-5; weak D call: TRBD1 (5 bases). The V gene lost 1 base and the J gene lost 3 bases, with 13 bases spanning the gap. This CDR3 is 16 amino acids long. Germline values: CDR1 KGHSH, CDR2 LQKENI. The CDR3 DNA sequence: TGTGCCAGCTCACCACAGGCACGGGGGATCAATCAGCCCCAGCATTTT. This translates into CASSPQARGINQPQHF.

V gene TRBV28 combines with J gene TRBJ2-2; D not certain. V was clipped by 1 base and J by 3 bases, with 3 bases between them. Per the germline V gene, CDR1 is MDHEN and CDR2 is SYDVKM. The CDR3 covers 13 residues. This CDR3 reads CASSLLYTGELFF. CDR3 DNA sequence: TGTGCCAGCAGTTTATTGTACACCGGGGAGCTGTTTTTT.

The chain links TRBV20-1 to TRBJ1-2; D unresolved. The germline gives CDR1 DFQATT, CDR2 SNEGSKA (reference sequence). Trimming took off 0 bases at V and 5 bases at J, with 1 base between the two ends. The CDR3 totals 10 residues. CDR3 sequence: CSAREYGYTF. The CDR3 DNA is TGCAGTGCTAGAGAATATGGCTACACCTTC.

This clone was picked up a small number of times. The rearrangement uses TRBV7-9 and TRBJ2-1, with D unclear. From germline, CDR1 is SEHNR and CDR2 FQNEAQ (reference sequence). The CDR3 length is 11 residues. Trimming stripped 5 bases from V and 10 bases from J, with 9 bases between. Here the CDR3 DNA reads TGTGCCAGCAGCCCCAGTTCGGAGCAGTTCTTC. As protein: CASSPSSEQFF.

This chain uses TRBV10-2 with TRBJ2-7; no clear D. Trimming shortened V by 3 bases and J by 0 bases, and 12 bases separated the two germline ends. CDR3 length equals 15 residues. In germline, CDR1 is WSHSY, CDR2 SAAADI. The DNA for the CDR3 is TGCGCCAGCAGTGACCCCCCAGGTAGCTCCTACGAGCAGTACTTC. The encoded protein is CASSDPPGSSYEQYF.

CDR3 nucleotides: TGTGCCAGCAGTGTACAGAGTACGCAGTATTTT. This codes for CASSVQSTQYF. The chain joins TRBV2 to TRBJ2-3; D remains ambiguous. V lost 4 bases to trimming and J lost 8 bases, with 7 bases between them. CDR1 and CDR2 from the germline V gene are SNHLY and FYNNEI. The CDR3 is made up of 11 amino acids. Variable domain in full (rest from reference TRBV2 and TRBJ2-3): EPEVTQTPSHQVTQMGQEVILRCVPISNHLYFYWYRQILGQKVEFLVSFYNNEISEKSEIFDDQFSVERPDGSNFTLKIRSTKLEDSAMYFCASSVQSTQYFGPGTRLTVL.

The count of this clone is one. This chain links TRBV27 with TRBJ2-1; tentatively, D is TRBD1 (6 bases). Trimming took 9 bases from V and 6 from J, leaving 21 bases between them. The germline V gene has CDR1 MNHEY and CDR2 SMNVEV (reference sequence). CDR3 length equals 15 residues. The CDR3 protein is CASRQQGPLVNEQFF. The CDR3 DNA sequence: TGTGCCAGTAGGCAACAGGGACCGCTGGTCAATGAGCAGTTCTTC.

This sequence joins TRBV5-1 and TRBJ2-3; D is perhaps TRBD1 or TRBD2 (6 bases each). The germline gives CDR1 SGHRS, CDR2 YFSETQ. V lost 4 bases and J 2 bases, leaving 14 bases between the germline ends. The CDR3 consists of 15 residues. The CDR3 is CASSPTRGNTDTQYF. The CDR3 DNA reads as TGCGCCAGCAGCCCGACTAGGGGGAACACAGATACGCAGTATTTT.